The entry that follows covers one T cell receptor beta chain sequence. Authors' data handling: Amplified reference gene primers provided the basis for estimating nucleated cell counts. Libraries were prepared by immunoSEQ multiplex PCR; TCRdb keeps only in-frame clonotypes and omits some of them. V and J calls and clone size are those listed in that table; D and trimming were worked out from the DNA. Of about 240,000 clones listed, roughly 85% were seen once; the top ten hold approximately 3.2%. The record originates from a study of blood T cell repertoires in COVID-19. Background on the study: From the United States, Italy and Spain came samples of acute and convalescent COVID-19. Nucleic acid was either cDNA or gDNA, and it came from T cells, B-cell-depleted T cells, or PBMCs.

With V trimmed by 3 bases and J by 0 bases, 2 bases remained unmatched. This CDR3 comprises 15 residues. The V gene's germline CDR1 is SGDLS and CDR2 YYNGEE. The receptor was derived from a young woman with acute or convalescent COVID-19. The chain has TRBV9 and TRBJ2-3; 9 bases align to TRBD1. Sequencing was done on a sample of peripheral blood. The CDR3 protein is CASSETGGSTDTQYF. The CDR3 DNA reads TGTGCCAGCAGCGAGACAGGGGGAAGCACAGATACGCAGTATTTT.